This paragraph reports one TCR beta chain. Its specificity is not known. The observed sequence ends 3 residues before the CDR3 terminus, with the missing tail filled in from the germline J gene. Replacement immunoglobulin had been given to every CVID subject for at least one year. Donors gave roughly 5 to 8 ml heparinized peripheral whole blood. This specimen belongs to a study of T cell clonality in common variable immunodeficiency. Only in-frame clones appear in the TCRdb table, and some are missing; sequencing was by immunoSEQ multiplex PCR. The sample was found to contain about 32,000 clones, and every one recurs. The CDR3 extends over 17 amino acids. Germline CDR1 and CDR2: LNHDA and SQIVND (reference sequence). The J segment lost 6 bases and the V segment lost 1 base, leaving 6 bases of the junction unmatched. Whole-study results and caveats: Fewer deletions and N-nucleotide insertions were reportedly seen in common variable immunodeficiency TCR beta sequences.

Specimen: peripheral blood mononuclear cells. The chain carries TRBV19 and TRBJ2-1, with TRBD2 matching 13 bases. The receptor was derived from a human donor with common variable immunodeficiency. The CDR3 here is CASSIVGGLAGRNEQFF. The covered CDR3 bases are TGTGCCAGTAGTATAGTGGGGGGACTAGCGGGGCGCAATGAG.